This entry is about one T cell receptor (beta chain). Its specificity is unknown. A junction boundary mismatches the germline segment, possibly from a read error. Together with a sample-barcoded 5' primer, a J-beta primer mix was included in a second PCR lasting about 7 to 12 cycles. TCRdb reprocessed the 5' RACE reads via MiXCR and lists one record per CDR3 protein. The repertoire holds about 570,000 distinct CDR3 sequences, with around a quarter as singletons. This sample is part of a study of blood T cells in healthy people across ages. Study-wide findings and caveats: The study found more naive CD4+ cells and higher diversity in long-lived than aged donors.

CDR1 SEHNR and CDR2 FQNEAQ come from the germline V gene (reference sequence). This CDR3 comprises 16 residues. In addition, the sample was reused for a study of T cells of mothers and their children. That investigation notes: Input to cDNA synthesis comprised all extracted RNA, at a ratio of approximately 1.5 ug per 15 ul. Mothers and children who were related shared slightly more overlap than unrelated pairs, but not significantly more.

The sequencing sample was made of blood. This clonotype was obtained from a boy aged 2-9 years in good health. The genes are TRBV7-9 and TRBJ1-4; D possibly corresponds to TRBD1 (5 bases). The CDR3 protein is CASSSQGCGGREKLLF. CDR3 nucleotide sequence: TGTGCCAGCAGCTCCCAGGGTTGCGGAGGGCGTGAAAAACTGTTGTTT.